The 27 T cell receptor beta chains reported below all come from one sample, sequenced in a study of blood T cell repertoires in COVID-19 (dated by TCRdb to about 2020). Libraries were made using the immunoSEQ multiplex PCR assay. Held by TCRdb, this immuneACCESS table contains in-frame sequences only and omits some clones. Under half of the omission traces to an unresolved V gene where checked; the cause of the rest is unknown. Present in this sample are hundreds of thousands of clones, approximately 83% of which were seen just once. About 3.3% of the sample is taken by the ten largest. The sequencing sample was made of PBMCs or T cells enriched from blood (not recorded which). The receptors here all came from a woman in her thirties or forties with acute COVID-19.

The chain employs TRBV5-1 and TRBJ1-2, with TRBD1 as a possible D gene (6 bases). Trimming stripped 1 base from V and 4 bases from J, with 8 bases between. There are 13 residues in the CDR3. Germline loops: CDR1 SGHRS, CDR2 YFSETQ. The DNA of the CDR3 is TGCGCCAGCAGCTTGACAGGGAGCTATGGCTACACCTTC. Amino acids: CASSLTGSYGYTF.

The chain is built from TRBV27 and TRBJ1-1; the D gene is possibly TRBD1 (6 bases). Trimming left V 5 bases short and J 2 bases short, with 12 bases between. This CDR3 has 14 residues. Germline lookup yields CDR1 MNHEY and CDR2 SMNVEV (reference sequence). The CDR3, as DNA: TGTGCCAGCAGTAAGGGACACCAAAACACTGAAGCTTTCTTT. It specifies CASSKGHQNTEAFF.

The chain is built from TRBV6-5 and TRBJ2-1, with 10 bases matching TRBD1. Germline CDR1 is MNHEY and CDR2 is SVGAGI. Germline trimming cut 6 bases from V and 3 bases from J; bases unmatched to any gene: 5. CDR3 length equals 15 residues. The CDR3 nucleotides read TGTGCCAGCAGCAAGACAGGGGGCTACTACAATGAGCAGTTCTTC. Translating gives CASSKTGGYYNEQFF.

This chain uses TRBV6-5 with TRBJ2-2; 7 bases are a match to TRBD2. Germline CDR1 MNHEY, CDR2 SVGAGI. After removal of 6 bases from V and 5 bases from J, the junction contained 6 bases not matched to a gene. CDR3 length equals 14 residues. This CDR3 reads CASRRDYTTGELFF. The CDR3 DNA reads TGTGCCAGCAGACGGGACTATACAACCGGGGAGCTGTTTTTT.

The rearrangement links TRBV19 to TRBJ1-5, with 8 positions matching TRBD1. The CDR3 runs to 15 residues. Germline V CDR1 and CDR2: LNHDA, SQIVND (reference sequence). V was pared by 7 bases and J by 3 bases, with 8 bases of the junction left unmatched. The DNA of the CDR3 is TGTGCCAGTAAAAAAATGGGACAGGTCAATCAGCCCCAGCATTTT. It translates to CASKKMGQVNQPQHF.

CDR3 in amino acids: CASSEPAEEKLFF. CDR3 sequence (DNA): TGCGCCAGCAGTGAGCCCGCTGAGGAAAAACTGTTTTTT. The rearrangement uses TRBV10-2 and TRBJ1-4; D ambiguous. V was shortened by 2 bases and J by 8 bases, with 9 bases between the two germline ends. Per the germline V gene, CDR1 is WSHSY and CDR2 is SAAADI. This CDR3 is 13 amino acids long.

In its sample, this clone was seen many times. As DNA, the CDR3 is TGTGCCAGCAGCGGGCCGCTAGCGGCGAACACCGGGGAGCTGTTTTTT. As protein: CASSGPLAANTGELFF. This sequence joins TRBV7-8 and TRBJ2-2; TRBD2 matches 7 bases. The trim removed 5 bases at V and 0 bases at J, leaving 6 bases unmatched. The CDR3 extends over 16 amino acids. Per the germline V gene, CDR1 is SGHVS and CDR2 is FQNEAQ.

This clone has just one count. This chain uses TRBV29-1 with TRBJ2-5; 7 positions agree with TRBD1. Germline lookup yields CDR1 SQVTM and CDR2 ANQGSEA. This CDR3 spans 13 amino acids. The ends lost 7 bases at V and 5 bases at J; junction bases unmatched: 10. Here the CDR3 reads CSAGHRGRETQYF. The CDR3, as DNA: TGCAGCGCCGGCCACAGGGGCAGGGAGACCCAGTACTTC.

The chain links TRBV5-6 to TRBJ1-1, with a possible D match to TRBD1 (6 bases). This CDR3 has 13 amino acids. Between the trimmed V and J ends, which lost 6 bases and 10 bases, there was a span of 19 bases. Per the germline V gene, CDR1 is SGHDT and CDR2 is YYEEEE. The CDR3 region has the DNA TGTGCCAGCAACCCGGGGGGCAGCCGGGGAGCTTTCTTT. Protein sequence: CASNPGGSRGAFF.

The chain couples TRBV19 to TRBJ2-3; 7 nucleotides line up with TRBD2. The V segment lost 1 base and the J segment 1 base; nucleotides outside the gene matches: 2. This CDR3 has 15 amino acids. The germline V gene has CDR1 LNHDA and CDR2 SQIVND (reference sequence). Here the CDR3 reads CASSIAGRGTDTQYF. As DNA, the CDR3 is TGTGCCAGTAGTATAGCAGGGAGGGGCACAGATACGCAGTATTTT.

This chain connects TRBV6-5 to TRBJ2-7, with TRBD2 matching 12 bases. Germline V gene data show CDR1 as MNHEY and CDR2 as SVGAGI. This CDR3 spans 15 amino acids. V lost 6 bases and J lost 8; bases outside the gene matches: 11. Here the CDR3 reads CASSQTSGSLSKQYF. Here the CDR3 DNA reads TGTGCCAGCAGCCAGACTAGCGGGAGCCTTAGTAAGCAGTACTTC.

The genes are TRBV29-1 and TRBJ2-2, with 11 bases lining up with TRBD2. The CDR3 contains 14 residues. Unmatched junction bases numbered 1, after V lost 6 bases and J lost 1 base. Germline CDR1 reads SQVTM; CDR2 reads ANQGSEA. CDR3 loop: CSVGLAGNTGELFF. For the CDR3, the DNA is TGCAGCGTCGGACTAGCGGGGAACACCGGGGAGCTGTTTTTT.

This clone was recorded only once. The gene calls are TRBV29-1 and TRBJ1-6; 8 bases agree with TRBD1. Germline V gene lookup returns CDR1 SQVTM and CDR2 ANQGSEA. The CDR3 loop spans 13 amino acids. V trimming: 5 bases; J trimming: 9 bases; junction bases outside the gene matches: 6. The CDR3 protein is CSVMTGAGSPLHF. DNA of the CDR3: TGCAGCGTTATGACAGGGGCGGGTTCACCCCTCCACTTT.

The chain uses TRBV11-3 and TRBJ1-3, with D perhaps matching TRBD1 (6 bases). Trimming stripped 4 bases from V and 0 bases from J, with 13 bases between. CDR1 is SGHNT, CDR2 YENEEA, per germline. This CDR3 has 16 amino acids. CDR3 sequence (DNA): TGTGCCAGCAGCTCGTTGTTAGGGGGCTCTGGAAACACCATATATTTT. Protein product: CASSSLLGGSGNTIYF. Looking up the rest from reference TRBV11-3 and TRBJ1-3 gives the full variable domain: EAGVVQSPRYKIIEKKQPVAFWCNPISGHNTLYWYLQNLGQGPELLIRYENEEAVDDSQLPKDRFSAERLKGVDSTLKIQPAELGDSAVYLCASSSLLGGSGNTIYFGEGSWLTVV.

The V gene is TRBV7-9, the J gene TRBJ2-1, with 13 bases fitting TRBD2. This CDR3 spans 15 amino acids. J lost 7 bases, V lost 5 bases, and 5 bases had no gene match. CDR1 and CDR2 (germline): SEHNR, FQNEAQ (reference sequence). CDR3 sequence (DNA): TGTGCCAGCAGCCCCCCGGGACTAGCGGGAAATGAGCAGTTCTTC. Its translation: CASSPPGLAGNEQFF.

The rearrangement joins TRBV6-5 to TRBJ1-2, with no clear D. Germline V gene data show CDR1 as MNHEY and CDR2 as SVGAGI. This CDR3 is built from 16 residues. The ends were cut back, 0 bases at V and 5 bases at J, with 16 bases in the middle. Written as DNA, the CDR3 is TGTGCCAGCAGTTACTCCAACGAACCGGGATATTATGGCTACACCTTC. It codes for CASSYSNEPGYYGYTF.

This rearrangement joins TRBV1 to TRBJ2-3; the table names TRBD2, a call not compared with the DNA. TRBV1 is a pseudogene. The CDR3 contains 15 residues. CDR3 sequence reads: CTSSLRGRGTDTQYF. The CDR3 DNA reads TGCACCAGCAGCCTGCGGGGGAGGGGCACAGATACGCAGTATTTT.

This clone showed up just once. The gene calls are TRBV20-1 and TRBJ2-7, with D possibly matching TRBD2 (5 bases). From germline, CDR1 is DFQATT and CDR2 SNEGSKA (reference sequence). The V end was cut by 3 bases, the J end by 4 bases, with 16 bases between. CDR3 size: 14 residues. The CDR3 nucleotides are TGCAGTGCTAGTGGGCCTAGCCGAAGATACGAGCAGTACTTC. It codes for CSASGPSRRYEQYF.

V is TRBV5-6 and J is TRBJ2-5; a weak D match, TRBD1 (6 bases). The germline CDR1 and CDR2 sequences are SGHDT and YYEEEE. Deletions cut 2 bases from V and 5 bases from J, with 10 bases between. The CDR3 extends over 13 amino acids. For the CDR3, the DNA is TGTGCCAGCAGCTTTACAGGGTCGGAGACCCAGTACTTC. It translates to CASSFTGSETQYF.

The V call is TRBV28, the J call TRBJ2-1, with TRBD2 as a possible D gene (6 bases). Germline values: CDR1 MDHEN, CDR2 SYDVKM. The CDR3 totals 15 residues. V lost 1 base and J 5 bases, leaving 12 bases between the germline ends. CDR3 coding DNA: TGTGCCAGCAGTTTATTTGGGGGGTCCAACAATGAGCAGTTCTTC. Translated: CASSLFGGSNNEQFF.

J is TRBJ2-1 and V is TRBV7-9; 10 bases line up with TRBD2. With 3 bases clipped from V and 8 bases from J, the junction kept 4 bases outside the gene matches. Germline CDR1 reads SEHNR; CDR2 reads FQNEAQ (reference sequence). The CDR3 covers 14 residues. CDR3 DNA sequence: TGTGCCAGCAGCTTGGTGCTAGCGGGAGATGAGCAGTTCTTC. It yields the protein CASSLVLAGDEQFF.

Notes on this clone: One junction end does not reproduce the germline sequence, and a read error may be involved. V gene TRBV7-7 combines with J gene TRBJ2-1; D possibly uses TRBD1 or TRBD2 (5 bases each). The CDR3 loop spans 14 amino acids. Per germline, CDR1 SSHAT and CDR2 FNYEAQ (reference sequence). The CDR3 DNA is TGTGCTAGCAGCTTACTAGGGGCTTACAATGAGCAGTTCTTC. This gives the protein CASSLLGAYNEQFF.

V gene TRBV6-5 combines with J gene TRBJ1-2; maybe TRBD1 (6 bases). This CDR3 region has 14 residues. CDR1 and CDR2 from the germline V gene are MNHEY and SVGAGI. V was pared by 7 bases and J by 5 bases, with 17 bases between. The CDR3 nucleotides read TGTGCCAGCAAGATTAGACAGGAGGCATATGGCTACACCTTC. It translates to CASKIRQEAYGYTF.

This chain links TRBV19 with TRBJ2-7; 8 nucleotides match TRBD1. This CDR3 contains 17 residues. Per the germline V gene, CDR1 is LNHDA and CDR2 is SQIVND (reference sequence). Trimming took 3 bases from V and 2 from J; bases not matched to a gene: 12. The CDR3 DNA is TGTGCCAGTAGTATGATCGGACAGGGTTTAAACACCTACGAGCAGTACTTC. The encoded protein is CASSMIGQGLNTYEQYF.

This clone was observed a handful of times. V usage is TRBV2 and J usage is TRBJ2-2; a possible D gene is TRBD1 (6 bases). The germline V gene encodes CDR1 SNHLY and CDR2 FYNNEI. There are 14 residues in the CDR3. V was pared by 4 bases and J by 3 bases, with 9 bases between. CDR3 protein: CASSGDTYTGELFF. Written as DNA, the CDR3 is TGTGCCAGCAGTGGGGACACCTACACCGGGGAGCTGTTTTTT.

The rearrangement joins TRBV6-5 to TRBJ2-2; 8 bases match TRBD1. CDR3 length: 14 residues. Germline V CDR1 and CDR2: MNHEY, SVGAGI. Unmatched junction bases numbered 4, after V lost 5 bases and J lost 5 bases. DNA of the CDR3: TGTGCCAGCAGTCCCAGACAGGGGACCGGGGAGCTGTTTTTT. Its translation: CASSPRQGTGELFF.

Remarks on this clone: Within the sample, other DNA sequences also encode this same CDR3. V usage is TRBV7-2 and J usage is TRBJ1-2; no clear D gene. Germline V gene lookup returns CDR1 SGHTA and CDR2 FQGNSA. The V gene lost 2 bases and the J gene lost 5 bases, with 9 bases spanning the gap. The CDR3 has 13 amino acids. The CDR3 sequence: CASSLRGSYGYTF. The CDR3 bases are TGTGCCAGCAGCTTACGAGGGTCTTATGGCTACACCTTC. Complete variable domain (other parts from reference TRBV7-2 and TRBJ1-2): GAGVSQSPSNKVTEKGKDVELRCDPISGHTALYWYRQSLGQGLEFLIYFQGNSAPDKSGLPSDRFSAERTGGSVSTLTIQRTQQEDSAVYLCASSLRGSYGYTFGSGTRLTVV.